The next 19 T cell receptor beta chains were all read from a single sample in a study of blood T cell repertoires in COVID-19. Some clones are missing from TCRdb's copy, which holds only in-frame ones; the method was immunoSEQ multiplex PCR. Of over 250,000 clones detected, more than 70% appear once; the ten largest clones hold around 2%. Sequenced material: PBMCs or T cells enriched from blood (not recorded which). These receptors all come from a woman aged 60 to 75 in a cohort exposed to, infected with or recovered from COVID-19 (not recorded which).

The rearrangement uses TRBV10-2 and TRBJ2-2, with D possibly being TRBD1 (5 bases). Germline-derived CDR1 and CDR2 are WSHSY and SAAADI. The CDR3 extends over 11 amino acids. The ends were cut back, 8 bases at V and 4 bases at J, with 5 bases in the middle. The CDR3 DNA reads as TGCGCCAGCGGGGCCACCGGGGAGCTGTTTTTT. Its translation is CASGATGELFF.

The rearrangement uses TRBV7-9 and TRBJ2-3; weak D call: TRBD1 (5 bases). V was trimmed by 0 bases and J by 9 bases, leaving 10 bases between them. Germline lookup yields CDR1 SEHNR and CDR2 FQNEAQ (reference sequence). CDR3 length: 13 amino acids. CDR3 sequence: CASSLAQAGTQYF. The DNA for the CDR3 is TGTGCCAGCAGCTTAGCGCAGGCAGGGACGCAGTATTTT.

This clone was detected a few times. This chain uses TRBV25-1 with TRBJ1-4; no definite D call. Trimming left V 2 bases short and J 0 bases short, with 16 bases between. The CDR3 is made up of 18 amino acids. The germline V gene has CDR1 MGHDK and CDR2 SYGVNS. CDR3 sequence: CASSEVPAWQSTNEKLFF. Written as DNA, the CDR3 is TGTGCCAGCAGTGAAGTACCCGCATGGCAGTCAACTAATGAAAAACTGTTTTTT.

The J gene is TRBJ2-6, the V gene TRBV7-8, with a weak D call TRBD2 (5 bases). CDR1 is SGHVS and CDR2 is FQNEAQ in the germline V gene. Trimming left V 3 bases short and J 1 base short, with 10 bases between. This CDR3 is 16 amino acids long. CDR3 protein: CASSLITGSGANVLTF. The CDR3 DNA sequence: TGTGCCAGCAGCTTGATTACGGGGTCTGGGGCCAACGTCCTGACTTTC. The entire variable domain, with the rest obtained from reference TRBV7-8 and TRBJ2-6, is as follows: GAGVSQSPRYKVAKRGQDVALRCDPISGHVSLFWYQQALGQGPEFLTYFQNEAQLDKSGLPSDRFFAERPEGSVSTLKIQRTQQEDSAVYLCASSLITGSGANVLTFGAGSRLTVL.

This rearrangement joins TRBV3-1 (or the pseudogene TRBV3-2) to TRBJ1-5; 7 nucleotides match TRBD1. The CDR3 contains 16 residues. Germline V gene lookup returns CDR1 LGHDT and CDR2 YNNKEL (reference sequence). V was pared by 4 bases and J by 4 bases, with 10 bases of the junction left unmatched. CDR3 sequence reads: CASSPLHEGQNQPQHF. The CDR3 nucleotides are TGTGCCAGCAGCCCCCTACATGAGGGACAGAATCAGCCCCAGCATTTT.

V is TRBV14 and J is TRBJ1-1, with 8 bases aligning to TRBD1. Germline V lookup: CDR1 SGHDN, CDR2 FVKESK. The CDR3 consists of 17 residues. Losses at the gene ends were 0 bases for V and 4 bases for J; bases not matched to a gene: 10. The CDR3, as DNA: TGTGCCAGCAGCCAAGATATTTCGACAGGGGCCCCCACTGAAGCTTTCTTT. It encodes CASSQDISTGAPTEAFF.

This clone occurred once. The chain couples TRBV11-3 to TRBJ2-2; perhaps TRBD1 as D (5 bases). From germline, CDR1 is SGHNT and CDR2 YENEEA. The germline V and J ends were trimmed by 1 base and 5 bases, with 8 bases remaining between them. This CDR3 has 14 residues. CDR3 sequence: CASSLGGETGELFF. CDR3 bases: TGTGCCAGCAGCTTAGGGGGCGAGACCGGGGAGCTGTTTTTT.

This chain connects TRBV5-6 to TRBJ2-3; 9 bases agree with TRBD2. V lost 0 bases and J lost 5; bases outside the gene matches: 7. The CDR3 is made up of 16 amino acids. Germline lookup yields CDR1 SGHDT and CDR2 YYEEEE. The DNA for the CDR3 is TGTGCCAGCAGCTTGGCCCCAGCGGGGGGAATAGATACGCAGTATTTT. It translates to CASSLAPAGGIDTQYF.

This rearrangement joins TRBV5-1 to TRBJ2-7; 7 nucleotides line up with TRBD1. CDR1 is SGHRS and CDR2 is YFSETQ in the germline V gene. The CDR3 totals 13 residues. Trimming took 2 bases from V and 6 from J; bases not matched to a gene: 5. The CDR3 spells CASSFRQGGEQYF. In nucleotides, the CDR3 is TGCGCCAGCAGCTTCCGACAGGGCGGCGAGCAGTACTTC. Together with reference TRBV5-1 and TRBJ2-7, the CDR3 gives the full variable domain: KAGVTQTPRYLIKTRGQQVTLSCSPISGHRSVSWYQQTPGQGLQFLFEYFSETQRNKGNFPGRFSGRQFSNSRSEMNVSTLELGDSALYLCASSFRQGGEQYFGPGTRLTVT.

V usage is TRBV9 and J usage is TRBJ2-1, with 7 bases fitting TRBD1. The germline gives CDR1 SGDLS, CDR2 YYNGEE. The CDR3 length is 14 residues. With 3 bases clipped from V and 8 bases from J, the junction kept 8 bases outside the gene matches. The DNA for the CDR3 is TGTGCCAGCAGCGCCACGACAGGGAACTATGAGCAGTTCTTC. Amino acid sequence: CASSATTGNYEQFF.

V is TRBV28 and J is TRBJ2-4; 8 nucleotides agree with TRBD1. Germline loops: CDR1 MDHEN, CDR2 SYDVKM. Trimming cost V 4 bases and J 0 bases; bases outside gene matches: 8. The CDR3 is 17 amino acids. The CDR3 spells CASSWGQATIAKNIQYF. CDR3 in DNA: TGTGCCAGCAGTTGGGGACAGGCAACTATAGCCAAAAACATTCAGTACTTC.

The CDR3 DNA reads as TGTGCCAGTAGTATGCAACAGGGTCATGAGCAGTTCTTC. It encodes CASSMQQGHEQFF. The rearrangement links TRBV19 to TRBJ2-1; possibly TRBD1 for D (6 bases). V gave up 3 bases and J gave up 8 bases, with 11 bases separating them. Germline V CDR1 and CDR2: LNHDA, SQIVND (reference sequence). The CDR3 spans 13 residues.

The V and J genes are TRBV7-9 and TRBJ1-5, with TRBD1 as a possible D gene (5 bases). The CDR3 is 14 amino acids. V lost 3 bases and J lost 3, with 9 bases in between. CDR1 is SEHNR and CDR2 is FQNEAQ in the germline V gene (reference sequence). DNA for the CDR3: TGTGCCAGCAGCTTCGACAGCACCAATCAGCCCCAGCATTTT. This gives the protein CASSFDSTNQPQHF.

This chain links TRBV19 with TRBJ1-2; 10 bases agree with TRBD1. Per germline, CDR1 LNHDA and CDR2 SQIVND (reference sequence). V gave up 5 bases and J gave up 8 bases; unmatched junction bases: 14. The CDR3 runs to 16 residues. The CDR3 sequence: CASSPRVGQGVVGYTF. The DNA of the CDR3 is TGTGCCAGTAGTCCGCGCGTCGGACAGGGGGTAGTAGGCTACACCTTC.

This clone is a singleton in its sample. J is TRBJ2-2 and V is TRBV5-4; 7 bases line up with TRBD1. The length of the CDR3 is 16 residues. The germline CDR1 and CDR2 sequences are SGHNT and YYREEE (reference sequence). J gave up 5 bases and V 5 bases, and 12 bases lay outside the gene matches. CDR3 nucleotide sequence: TGTGCCAGCAGTCCAGTAGCAGGGGGTGGGACCGGGGAGCTGTTTTTT. This translates into CASSPVAGGGTGELFF.

The chain combines TRBV25-1 with TRBJ2-5; TRBD1 matches at 7 bases. The CDR3 spans 13 residues. The V gene end was trimmed by 3 bases and the J gene end by 2 bases; junction bases not matched to a gene: 0. Germline CDR1 and CDR2: MGHDK and SYGVNS. The CDR3 sequence: CASSEGQQETQYF. The CDR3 DNA reads as TGTGCCAGCAGTGAGGGACAGCAAGAGACCCAGTACTTC.

The gene calls are TRBV18 and TRBJ2-1, with D possibly being TRBD1 (6 bases). The CDR3 covers 18 residues. Trimming cost V 3 bases and J 2 bases, with 20 bases left between them. CDR1 KGHSH and CDR2 LQKENI come from the germline V gene. The CDR3, as DNA: TGTGCCAGCTCACCCATAGCTGGCCTACAGGGCCCCTACAATGAGCAGTTCTTC. Amino acid sequence: CASSPIAGLQGPYNEQFF.

The rearrangement joins TRBV10-3 to TRBJ2-3; D is uncertain. The ends were cut back, 2 bases at V and 0 bases at J, with 12 bases in the middle. This CDR3 comprises 16 residues. CDR1 and CDR2 (germline): ENHRY, SYGVKD. The CDR3 DNA reads as TGTGCCATCAGTGAGGAGGAGCTAACTAGCACAGATACGCAGTATTTT. It translates to CAISEEELTSTDTQYF.

The chain has TRBV3-1 (or the pseudogene TRBV3-2) and TRBJ1-2; 8 nucleotides agree with TRBD1. V shed 2 bases, J shed 8 bases, and the junction held 4 bases outside the gene matches. CDR1 and CDR2 (germline): LGHDT, YNNKEL (reference sequence). The length of the CDR3 is 13 residues. The CDR3 spells CASSQLTGEGYTF. CDR3 nucleotides: TGTGCCAGCAGCCAACTGACAGGGGAGGGCTACACCTTC.